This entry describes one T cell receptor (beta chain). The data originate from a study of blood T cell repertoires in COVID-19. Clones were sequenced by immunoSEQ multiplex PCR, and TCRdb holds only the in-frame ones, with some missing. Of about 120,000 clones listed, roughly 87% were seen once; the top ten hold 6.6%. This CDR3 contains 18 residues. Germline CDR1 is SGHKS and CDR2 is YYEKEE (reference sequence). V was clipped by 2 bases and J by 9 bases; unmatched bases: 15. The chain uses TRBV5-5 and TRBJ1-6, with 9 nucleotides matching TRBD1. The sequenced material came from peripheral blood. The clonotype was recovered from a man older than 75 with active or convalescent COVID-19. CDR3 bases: TGTGCCAGCAGCTTAACGTCCAACGGCCCGGGACAGGGTTCACCCCTCCACTTT. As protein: CASSLTSNGPGQGSPLHF.